The 14 T cell receptor beta chains below all came from one sample that was sequenced in a study of blood T cell repertoires in COVID-19. Only in-frame clones appear in the TCRdb table, and some are missing; sequencing was by immunoSEQ multiplex PCR. This sample carries about 74,000 clones, 88% of them seen once, and the ten largest clones take more than 4.5%. Sequenced sample: peripheral blood. The receptors here all came from a woman of 80 years or more with acute or convalescent COVID-19.

V is TRBV20-1 and J is TRBJ2-5; 10 nucleotides line up with TRBD2. Losses at the gene ends were 3 bases for V and 5 bases for J; bases not matched to a gene: 6. Per germline, CDR1 DFQATT and CDR2 SNEGSKA (reference sequence). The CDR3 is 14 amino acids. In DNA, the CDR3 is TGCAGTGCTAGTAGCGGGGGGCCAGGGGAGACCCAGTACTTC. It yields the protein CSASSGGPGETQYF.

J is TRBJ2-3 and V is TRBV6-5; D gene ambiguous. Germline lookup yields CDR1 MNHEY and CDR2 SVGAGI. The V and J ends lost 6 bases and 1 base respectively, with 11 bases between them. The CDR3 has 14 amino acids. CDR3 in DNA: TGTGCCAGCAGCTCTGACATAGGCACAGATACGCAGTATTTT. Translating it yields CASSSDIGTDTQYF.

CDR3 protein: CASSEYKGAGTDTQYF. CDR3 nucleotides: TGTGCCAGCTCAGAGTATAAGGGGGCAGGCACAGATACGCAGTATTTT. The chain recombines TRBV18 with TRBJ2-3; 7 nucleotides agree with TRBD1. The CDR3 runs to 16 residues. CDR1 and CDR2 from the germline V gene are KGHSH and LQKENI. The trim removed 5 bases at V and 1 base at J, leaving 9 bases unmatched.

The V and J genes are TRBV7-9 and TRBJ1-4; D uncertain. Germline assignment: CDR1 SEHNR and CDR2 FQNEAQ (reference sequence). The CDR3 consists of 12 residues. The V end lost 4 bases, the J end lost 7 bases, and 7 bases lay between the germline ends. CDR3 nucleotide sequence: TGTGCCAGCAGCTCCCCGGGTGAAAAACTGTTTTTT. Residues: CASSSPGEKLFF.

In its sample, this clone was seen once. The chain links TRBV2 to TRBJ2-1; 7 bases match TRBD1. The CDR3 totals 12 residues. Germline V CDR1 and CDR2: SNHLY, FYNNEI. J gave up 7 bases and V 6 bases, and 3 bases lay outside the gene matches. Written as DNA, the CDR3 is TGTGCCAGCAGACAACAGGGGAATGAGCAGTTCTTC. It yields the protein CASRQQGNEQFF.

This chain uses TRBV5-6 with TRBJ2-1, with 10 bases that match TRBD2. V lost 5 bases, J lost 4 bases, and 15 bases stayed unmatched. The V gene's germline CDR1 is SGHDT and CDR2 YYEEEE. The CDR3 is made up of 18 amino acids. The DNA for the CDR3 is TGTGCCAGCAGAACCGGGACTAGCGCGCTTCTCCTATACAATGAGCAGTTCTTC. This translates into CASRTGTSALLLYNEQFF.

This sequence joins TRBV18 and TRBJ1-4; TRBD1 matches 8 bases. With V trimmed by 5 bases and J by 2 bases, 13 bases remained unmatched. The CDR3 is made up of 18 amino acids. From germline, CDR1 is KGHSH and CDR2 LQKENI. The CDR3 protein is CASSFEGQGRLTNEKLFF. DNA of the CDR3: TGTGCCAGCTCATTCGAAGGACAGGGCCGATTGACTAATGAAAAACTGTTTTTT. Combining the CDR3 with reference TRBV18 and TRBJ1-4 gives the whole variable domain NAGVMQNPRHLVRRRGQEARLRCSPMKGHSHVYWYRQLPEEGLKFMVYLQKENIIDESGMPKERFSAEFPKEGPSILRIQQVVRGDSAAYFCASSFEGQGRLTNEKLFFGSGTQLSVL.

This clone showed up just a few times. The V call is TRBV9, the J call TRBJ2-1, with 7 bases that match TRBD1. The CDR3 has 15 residues. Germline V gene sequence: CDR1 SGDLS, CDR2 YYNGEE. After removal of 3 bases from V and 1 base from J, the junction contained 4 bases not matched to a gene. This CDR3 reads CASSEMGQSYNEQFF. The DNA for the CDR3 is TGTGCCAGCAGCGAGATGGGACAGTCCTACAATGAGCAGTTCTTC.

This sequence joins TRBV9 and TRBJ2-7, with D possibly matching TRBD2 (5 bases). This CDR3 comprises 16 residues. Germline-derived CDR1 and CDR2 are SGDLS and YYNGEE. The ends were cut back, 7 bases at V and 3 bases at J, with 23 bases in the middle. The CDR3 DNA follows: TGTGCCAGCGGTCGAGGACTGCTCGTCGATGGCTACGAGCAGTACTTC. Protein sequence: CASGRGLLVDGYEQYF.

The rearrangement links TRBV12-5 to TRBJ1-1; 8 nucleotides agree with TRBD1. The V segment lost 1 base and the J segment 0 bases; nucleotides outside the gene matches: 1. The germline gives CDR1 LGHNT, CDR2 FRNRAP. CDR3 length: 15 residues. The CDR3 region is CASGLAGGLNTEAFF. CDR3 coding DNA: TGTGCTAGTGGTTTGGCAGGGGGCTTGAACACTGAAGCTTTCTTT. Combining the CDR3 with reference TRBV12-5 and TRBJ1-1 gives the whole variable domain DARVTQTPRHKVTEMGQEVTMRCQPILGHNTVFWYRQTMMQGLELLAYFRNRAPLDDSGMPKDRFSAEMPDATLATLKIQPSEPRDSAVYFCASGLAGGLNTEAFFGQGTRLTVV.

V and J are TRBV5-4 and TRBJ1-4; D perhaps matches TRBD1 (5 bases). Trimming took off 4 bases at V and 8 bases at J, with 15 bases between the two ends. Germline CDR1 reads SGHNT; CDR2 reads YYREEE (reference sequence). This CDR3 has 14 amino acids. The CDR3 here is CASSRQGKTEKLFF. The CDR3 DNA reads as TGTGCCAGCAGCCGCCAGGGTAAAACCGAAAAACTGTTTTTT.

The chain carries TRBV7-3 and TRBJ2-2; 9 bases are a match to TRBD1. V lost 5 bases and J lost 5; bases outside the gene matches: 6. The CDR3 extends over 15 amino acids. The germline V gene encodes CDR1 SGHTA and CDR2 FQGTGA. The CDR3 spells CASSASGTGTGELFF. CDR3 coding DNA: TGTGCCAGCAGCGCCTCTGGGACAGGGACCGGGGAGCTGTTTTTT.

This chain uses TRBV10-2 with TRBJ1-1, with D possibly being TRBD1 (5 bases). V was cut by 2 bases and J by 1 base, with 5 bases left in between. Per the germline V gene, CDR1 is WSHSY and CDR2 is SAAADI. This CDR3 spans 13 amino acids. This chain's CDR3 is CASSEDRNTEAFF. For the CDR3, the DNA is TGCGCCAGCAGTGAGGACAGGAACACTGAAGCTTTCTTT.

The V call is TRBV5-1, the J call TRBJ2-2; 7 bases align to TRBD2. Germline V gene lookup returns CDR1 SGHRS and CDR2 YFSETQ. V dropped 3 bases and J dropped 5; count of bases not matched to a gene: 1. This CDR3 has 13 residues. This CDR3 reads CASSSSGTGELFF. The CDR3 DNA sequence: TGCGCCAGCAGCTCTAGCGGAACCGGGGAGCTGTTTTTT.